The rows below give T cell receptor beta chains drawn from one sample of a study of monozygotic twins with inflammatory bowel disease. TCRdb reanalyzed the 5' RACE reads and collapses them to one entry per CDR3 protein, without DNA. The sample table includes more than 350,000 distinct CDR3 sequences. Sequenced sample: blood. The receptors were gathered from a human donor with ulcerative colitis or Crohn's disease, or a healthy co-twin of an affected twin (not recorded which). The CDR3 runs from the conserved cysteine through the conserved F or W. The order of the fields is J gene, V gene, CDR3 protein.

j_call: TRBJ2-7
v_call: TRBV29-1
cdr3_aa: CSVAGTGFYEQYF

j_call: TRBJ2-1
v_call: TRBV6-1
cdr3_aa: CASSEAGGGNEQFF

j_call: TRBJ1-4
v_call: TRBV5-1
cdr3_aa: CASSTNSPSDEKLFF

j_call: TRBJ2-2
v_call: TRBV23-1
cdr3_aa: CDSSQWDRDTGELFF

j_call: TRBJ2-1
v_call: TRBV18
cdr3_aa: CASSPRRADNEQFF

j_call: TRBJ1-5
v_call: TRBV2
cdr3_aa: CASSEMAGDGQPQHF

j_call: TRBJ1-5
v_call: TRBV11-2
cdr3_aa: CASSSGTGKNQPQHF

j_call: TRBJ1-6
v_call: TRBV20-1
cdr3_aa: CSARDLVDPLGSPLHF

j_call: TRBJ1-1
v_call: TRBV9
cdr3_aa: CASSVEGGPYEAFF

j_call: TRBJ2-1
v_call: TRBV5-1
cdr3_aa: CASSLKSASSYNEQFF

j_call: TRBJ2-1
v_call: TRBV5-1
cdr3_aa: CASRAGWGQFF

j_call: TRBJ1-5
v_call: TRBV14
cdr3_aa: CASSRTGFQSAQHF

j_call: TRBJ1-4
v_call: TRBV5-1
cdr3_aa: CASSLLGTFREKLFF

j_call: TRBJ1-1
v_call: TRBV10-3
cdr3_aa: CAISESPVKEGTEAFF

j_call: TRBJ1-3
v_call: TRBV20-1
cdr3_aa: CSARDPGTGGNTIYF

j_call: TRBJ2-3
v_call: TRBV5-6
cdr3_aa: CASSPPRGGDTQYF

j_call: TRBJ2-3
v_call: TRBV9
cdr3_aa: CASSLSGTGGGTQYF

j_call: TRBJ2-3
v_call: TRBV15
cdr3_aa: CATSRRLAATDTQYF

j_call: TRBJ1-2
v_call: TRBV30
cdr3_aa: CAWSVEREGNYGYTF

j_call: TRBJ2-3
v_call: TRBV20-1
cdr3_aa: CSATGPPGLSTQYF

j_call: TRBJ2-1
v_call: TRBV7-3
cdr3_aa: CASSLTLADEQFF

j_call: TRBJ2-3
v_call: TRBV27
cdr3_aa: CASSNRGLDTQYF

j_call: TRBJ1-2
v_call: TRBV5-5
cdr3_aa: CASSASSTGGYTF

j_call: TRBJ2-1
v_call: TRBV11-2
cdr3_aa: CASSISGGAYNEQFF

j_call: TRBJ1-2
v_call: TRBV5-1
cdr3_aa: CASSSGGDRTLFYGYTF

j_call: TRBJ2-5
v_call: TRBV7-8
cdr3_aa: CASIVGQGGQETQYF

j_call: TRBJ2-3
v_call: TRBV20-1
cdr3_aa: CSAKRARSTDTQYF

j_call: TRBJ2-7
v_call: TRBV7-8
cdr3_aa: CASSRGPGVAEQYF

j_call: TRBJ2-3
v_call: TRBV24-1
cdr3_aa: CATSDYRTSDTQYF

j_call: TRBJ2-7
v_call: TRBV18
cdr3_aa: CASSPSPPGLVSGEQYF

j_call: TRBJ2-1
v_call: TRBV15
cdr3_aa: CATSRKGTGEQFF

j_call: TRBJ2-3
v_call: TRBV30
cdr3_aa: CAWSPLGDTQYF

j_call: TRBJ2-1
v_call: TRBV30
cdr3_aa: CAWKDEAYNEQFF

j_call: TRBJ1-5
v_call: TRBV28
cdr3_aa: CASSPPSPALSNQPQHF

j_call: TRBJ2-1
v_call: TRBV5-1
cdr3_aa: CGSSLLVAGNEQFF

j_call: TRBJ2-1
v_call: TRBV12-3/TRBV12-4
cdr3_aa: CASSWGTGDEQFF

j_call: TRBJ2-3
v_call: TRBV7-6
cdr3_aa: CASSLAPGQGGTDTQYF

j_call: TRBJ2-7
v_call: TRBV7-9
cdr3_aa: CASSPIAHYEQYF

j_call: TRBJ2-5
v_call: TRBV12-3/TRBV12-4
cdr3_aa: CASSSPGQHYETQYF

j_call: TRBJ2-2
v_call: TRBV12-5
cdr3_aa: CASGLKGGTGELFF

j_call: TRBJ1-4
v_call: TRBV18
cdr3_aa: CASSAPNEKLFF